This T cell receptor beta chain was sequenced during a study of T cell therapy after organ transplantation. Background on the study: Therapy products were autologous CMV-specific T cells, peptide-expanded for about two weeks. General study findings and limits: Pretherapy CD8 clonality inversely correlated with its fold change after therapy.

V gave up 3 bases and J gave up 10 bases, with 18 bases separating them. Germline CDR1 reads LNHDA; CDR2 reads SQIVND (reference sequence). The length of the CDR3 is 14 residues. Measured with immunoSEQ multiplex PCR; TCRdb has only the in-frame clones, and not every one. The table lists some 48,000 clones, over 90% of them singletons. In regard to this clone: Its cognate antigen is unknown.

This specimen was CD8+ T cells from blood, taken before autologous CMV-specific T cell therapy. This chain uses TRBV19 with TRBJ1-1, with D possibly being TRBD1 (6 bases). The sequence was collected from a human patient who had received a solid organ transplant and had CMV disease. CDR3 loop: CASSMGEGVGLAFF. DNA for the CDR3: TGTGCCAGTAGTATGGGGGAGGGGGTCGGTTTAGCTTTCTTT. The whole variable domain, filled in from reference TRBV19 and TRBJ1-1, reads DGGITQSPKYLFRKEGQNVTLSCEQNLNHDAMYWYRQDPGQGLRLIYYSQIVNDFQKGDIAEGYSVSREKKESFPLTVTSAQKNPTAFYLCASSMGEGVGLAFFGQGTRLTVV.